The T cell receptor beta chain described here comes from a study of T cell responses to AZD1222 COVID-19 vaccine. The CDR3 has 13 residues. Germline CDR1 and CDR2: SQVTM and ANQGSEA. Trimming left V 6 bases short and J 3 bases short, with 14 bases between. Study-wide results and caveats: Mapped onto spike, vaccine-associated CD4 TCRs spanned it and were dominant at 160-218 and 743-854.

Concerning this clone itself: Antigen unknown.

Assay: immunoSEQ multiplex PCR; the TCRdb copy retains only in-frame clones and omits some. This sample carries over 100,000 clones, roughly 90% of them seen once, and the ten largest clones take over 15%. Here the sequenced sample was peripheral blood, taken on day 0 of AZD1222 vaccination. The clonotype originates from an adult in good health. The chain joins TRBV29-1 to TRBJ1-2, with D perhaps matching TRBD1 (5 bases). CDR3 in DNA: TGCAGCGTGGGTCGGGACCGGGACTATGGCTACACCTTC. Residues: CSVGRDRDYGYTF.